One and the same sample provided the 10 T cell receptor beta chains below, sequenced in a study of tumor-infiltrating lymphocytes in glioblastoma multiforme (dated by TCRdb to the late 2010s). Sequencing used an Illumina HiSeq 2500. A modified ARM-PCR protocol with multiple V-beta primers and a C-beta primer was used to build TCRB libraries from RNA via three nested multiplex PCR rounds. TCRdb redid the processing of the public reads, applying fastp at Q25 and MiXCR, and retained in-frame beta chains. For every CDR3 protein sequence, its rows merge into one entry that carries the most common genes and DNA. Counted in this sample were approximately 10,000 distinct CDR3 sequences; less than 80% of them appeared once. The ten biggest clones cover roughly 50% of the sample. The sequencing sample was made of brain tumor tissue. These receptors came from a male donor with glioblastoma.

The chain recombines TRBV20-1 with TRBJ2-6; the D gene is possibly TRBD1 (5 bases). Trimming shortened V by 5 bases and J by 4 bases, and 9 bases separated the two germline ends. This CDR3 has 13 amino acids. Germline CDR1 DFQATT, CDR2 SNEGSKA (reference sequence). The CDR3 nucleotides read TGCAGTGCTCCTCGACAGGGGGCCAACGTCCTGACTTTC. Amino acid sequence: CSAPRQGANVLTF.

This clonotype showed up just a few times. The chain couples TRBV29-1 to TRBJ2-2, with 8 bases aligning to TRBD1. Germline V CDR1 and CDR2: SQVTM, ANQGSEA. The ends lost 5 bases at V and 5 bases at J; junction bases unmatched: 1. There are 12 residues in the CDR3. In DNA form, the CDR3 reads TGCAGCGTTACAGGGGGTACCGGGGAGCTGTTTTTT. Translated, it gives CSVTGGTGELFF.

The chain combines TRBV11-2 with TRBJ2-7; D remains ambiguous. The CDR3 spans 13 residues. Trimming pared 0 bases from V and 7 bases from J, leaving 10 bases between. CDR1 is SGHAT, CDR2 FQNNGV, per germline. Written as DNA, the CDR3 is TGTGCCAGCAGCTTAGATCAGATGGGAGAGCAGTACTTC. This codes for CASSLDQMGEQYF.

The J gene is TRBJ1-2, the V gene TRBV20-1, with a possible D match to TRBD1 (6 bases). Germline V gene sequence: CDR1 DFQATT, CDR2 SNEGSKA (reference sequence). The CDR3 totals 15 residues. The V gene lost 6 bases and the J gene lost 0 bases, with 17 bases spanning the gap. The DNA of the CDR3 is TGCAGTGCCCCTGGTGGGGGGGCCTCTAACTATGGCTACACCTTC. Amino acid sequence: CSAPGGGASNYGYTF.

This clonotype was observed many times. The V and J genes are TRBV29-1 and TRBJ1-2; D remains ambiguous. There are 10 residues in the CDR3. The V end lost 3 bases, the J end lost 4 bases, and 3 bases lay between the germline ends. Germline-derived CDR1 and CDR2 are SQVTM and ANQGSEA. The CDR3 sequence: CSVDSYGYTF. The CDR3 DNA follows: TGCAGCGTTGACAGCTATGGCTACACCTTC.

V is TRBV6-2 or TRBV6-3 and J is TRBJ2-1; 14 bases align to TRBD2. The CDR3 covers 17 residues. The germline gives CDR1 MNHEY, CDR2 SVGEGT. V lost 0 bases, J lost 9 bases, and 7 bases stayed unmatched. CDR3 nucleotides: TGTGCCAGCAGTTACTCCACGACTAGCGGGAGGGCCCTTGAGCAGTTCTTC. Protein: CASSYSTTSGRALEQFF.

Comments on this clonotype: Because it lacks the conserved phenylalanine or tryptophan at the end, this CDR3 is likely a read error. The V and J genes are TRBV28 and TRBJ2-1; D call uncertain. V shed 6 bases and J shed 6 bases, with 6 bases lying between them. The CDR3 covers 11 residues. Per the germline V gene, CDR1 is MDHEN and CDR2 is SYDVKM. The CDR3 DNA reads TGTGCCAGCAGCATGGTCAATGAGCAGTTCCTC. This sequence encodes CASSMVNEQFL.

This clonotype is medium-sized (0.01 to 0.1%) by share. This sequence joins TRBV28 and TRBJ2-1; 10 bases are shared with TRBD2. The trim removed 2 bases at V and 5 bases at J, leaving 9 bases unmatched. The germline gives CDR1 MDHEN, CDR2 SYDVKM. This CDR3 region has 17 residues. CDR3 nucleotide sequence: TGTGCCAGCAGTTTAGACCTCGCAGCGGGAGGGAACAATGAGCAGTTCTTC. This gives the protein CASSLDLAAGGNNEQFF. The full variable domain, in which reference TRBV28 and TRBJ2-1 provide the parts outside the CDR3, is DVKVTQSSRYLVKRTGEKVFLECVQDMDHENMFWYRQDPGLGLRLIYFSYDVKMKEKGDIPEGYSVSREKKERFSLILESASTNQTSMYLCASSLDLAAGGNNEQFFGPGTRLTVL.

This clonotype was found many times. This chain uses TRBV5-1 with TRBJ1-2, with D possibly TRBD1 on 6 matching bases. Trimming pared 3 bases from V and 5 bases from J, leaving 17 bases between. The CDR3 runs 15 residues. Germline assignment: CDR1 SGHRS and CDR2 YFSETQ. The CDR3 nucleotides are TGCGCCAGCAGCTCGGACGCTACAGGGACGTATGGCTACACCTTC. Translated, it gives CASSSDATGTYGYTF.

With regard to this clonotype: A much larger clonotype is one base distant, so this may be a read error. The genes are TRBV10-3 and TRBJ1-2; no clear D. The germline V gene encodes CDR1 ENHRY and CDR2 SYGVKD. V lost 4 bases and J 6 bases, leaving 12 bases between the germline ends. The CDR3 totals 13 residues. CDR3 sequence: CAISAADGNGYTF. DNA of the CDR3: TGTGCCATCAGTGCCGCAGATGGAAATGGCTACACCTTC.